This T cell receptor beta chain comes out of a study of T cells in tuberculosis. Whole-study context: Sequenced TCRs come from CD1B-GMM tetramer-binding T cells.

Looked up from germline, CDR1 is GTSNPN and CDR2 is SVGIG (reference sequence). CDR3 size: 12 residues. The V end lost 3 bases, the J end lost 6 bases, and 11 bases lay between the germline ends. Repertoires were generated with immunoSEQ multiplex PCR, while TCRdb's copy carries only in-frame clones and drops some. Among roughly 44,000 clones listed, over 90% were seen once. The TCR was taken from a donor aged 10 to 29 with latent tuberculosis or without tuberculosis infection. What was sequenced was PBMCs. V gene TRBV30 combines with J gene TRBJ1-1, with a weak D call TRBD1 (5 bases). The CDR3 DNA reads as TGTGCCTGGAGCGCAGGGCGCCCTGAAGCTTTCTTT. It specifies CAWSAGRPEAFF.